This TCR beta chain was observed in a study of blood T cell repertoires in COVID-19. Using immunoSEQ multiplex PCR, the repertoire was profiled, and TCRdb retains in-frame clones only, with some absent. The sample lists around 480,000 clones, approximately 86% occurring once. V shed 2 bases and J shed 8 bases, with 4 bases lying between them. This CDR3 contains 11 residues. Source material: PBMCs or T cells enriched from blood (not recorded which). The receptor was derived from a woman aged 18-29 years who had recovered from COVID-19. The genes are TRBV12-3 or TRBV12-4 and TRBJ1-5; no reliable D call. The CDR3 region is CASSLTEPQHF. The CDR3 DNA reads TGTGCCAGCAGTTTAACAGAGCCCCAGCATTTT.